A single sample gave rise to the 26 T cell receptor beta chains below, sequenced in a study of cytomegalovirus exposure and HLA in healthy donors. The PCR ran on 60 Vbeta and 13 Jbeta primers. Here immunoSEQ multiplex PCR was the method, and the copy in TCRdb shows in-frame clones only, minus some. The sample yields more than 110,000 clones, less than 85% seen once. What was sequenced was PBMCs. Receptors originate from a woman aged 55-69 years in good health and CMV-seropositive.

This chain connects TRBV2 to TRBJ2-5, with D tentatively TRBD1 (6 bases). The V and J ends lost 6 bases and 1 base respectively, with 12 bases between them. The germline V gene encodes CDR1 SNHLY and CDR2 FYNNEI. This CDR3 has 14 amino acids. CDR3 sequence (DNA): TGTGCCAGCAGGCCGACAGGACTCCAAGAGACCCAGTACTTC. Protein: CASRPTGLQETQYF.

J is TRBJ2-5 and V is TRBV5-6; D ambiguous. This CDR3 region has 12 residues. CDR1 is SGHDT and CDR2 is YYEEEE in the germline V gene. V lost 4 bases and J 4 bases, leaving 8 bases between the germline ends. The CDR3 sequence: CASSPSSETQYF. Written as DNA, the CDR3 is TGTGCCAGCAGCCCGAGTTCAGAGACCCAGTACTTC.

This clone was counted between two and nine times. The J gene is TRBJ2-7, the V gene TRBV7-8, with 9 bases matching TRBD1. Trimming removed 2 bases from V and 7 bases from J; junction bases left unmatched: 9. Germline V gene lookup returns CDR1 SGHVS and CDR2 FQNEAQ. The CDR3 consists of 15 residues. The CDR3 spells CASSLPGQGRREQYF. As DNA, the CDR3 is TGTGCCAGCAGCTTACCGGGACAGGGAAGGCGAGAGCAGTACTTC.

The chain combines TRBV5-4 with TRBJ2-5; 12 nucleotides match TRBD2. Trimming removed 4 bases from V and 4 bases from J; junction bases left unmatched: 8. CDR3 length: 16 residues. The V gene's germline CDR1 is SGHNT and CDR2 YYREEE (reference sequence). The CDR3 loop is CASSPTPTSGRETQYF. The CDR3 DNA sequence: TGTGCCAGCAGCCCGACTCCGACTAGCGGGAGAGAGACCCAGTACTTC.

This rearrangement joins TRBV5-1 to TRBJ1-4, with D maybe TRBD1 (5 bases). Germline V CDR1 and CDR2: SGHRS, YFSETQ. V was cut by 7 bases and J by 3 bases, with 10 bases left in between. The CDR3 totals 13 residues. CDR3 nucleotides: TGCGCCAGCCAGGACATTCCTAATGAAAAACTGTTTTTT. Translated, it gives CASQDIPNEKLFF. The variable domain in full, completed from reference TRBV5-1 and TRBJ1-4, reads KAGVTQTPRYLIKTRGQQVTLSCSPISGHRSVSWYQQTPGQGLQFLFEYFSETQRNKGNFPGRFSGRQFSNSRSEMNVSTLELGDSALYLCASQDIPNEKLFFGSGTQLSVL.

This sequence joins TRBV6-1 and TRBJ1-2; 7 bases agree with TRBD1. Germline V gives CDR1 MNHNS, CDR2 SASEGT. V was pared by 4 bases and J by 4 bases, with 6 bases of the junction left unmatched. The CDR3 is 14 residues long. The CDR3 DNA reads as TGTGCCAGCAGTGGGCGACAGGGCATCTATGGCTACACCTTC. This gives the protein CASSGRQGIYGYTF.

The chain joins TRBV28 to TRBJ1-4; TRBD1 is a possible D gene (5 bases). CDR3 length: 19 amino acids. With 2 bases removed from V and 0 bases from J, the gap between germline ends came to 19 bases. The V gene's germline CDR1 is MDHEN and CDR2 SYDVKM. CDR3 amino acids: CASSLSRVVFRPTNEKLFF. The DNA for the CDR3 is TGTGCCAGCAGTTTAAGCAGGGTGGTGTTCCGGCCAACTAATGAAAAACTGTTTTTT.

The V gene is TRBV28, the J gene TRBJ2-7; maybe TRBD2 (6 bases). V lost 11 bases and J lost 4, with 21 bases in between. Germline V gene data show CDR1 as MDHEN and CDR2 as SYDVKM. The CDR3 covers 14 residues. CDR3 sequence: CAPVLGGAEYEQYF. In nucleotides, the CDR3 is TGTGCCCCAGTTTTGGGCGGGGCTGAGTACGAGCAGTACTTC.

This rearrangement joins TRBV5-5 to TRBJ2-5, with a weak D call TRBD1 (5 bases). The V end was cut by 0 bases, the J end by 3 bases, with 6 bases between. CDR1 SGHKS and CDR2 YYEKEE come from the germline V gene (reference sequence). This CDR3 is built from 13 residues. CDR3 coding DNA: TGTGCCAGCAGCTTGGAACAGGAAGAGACCCAGTACTTC. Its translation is CASSLEQEETQYF.

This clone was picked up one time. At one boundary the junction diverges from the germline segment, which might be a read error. CDR3 residues: CVSSPEQGSYNEQFF. Here the CDR3 DNA reads TGCGTCAGCAGCCCTGAACAGGGGTCCTACAATGAGCAGTTCTTC. The chain employs TRBV4-1 and TRBJ2-1; TRBD1 agrees at 7 bases. From germline, CDR1 is MGHRA and CDR2 YSYEKL. The CDR3 runs 15 residues.

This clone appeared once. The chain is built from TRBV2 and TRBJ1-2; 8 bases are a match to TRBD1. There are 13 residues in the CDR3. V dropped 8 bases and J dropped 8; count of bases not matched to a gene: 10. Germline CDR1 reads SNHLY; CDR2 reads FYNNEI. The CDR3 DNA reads TGTGCCAGCGGACGCGACAGGGGAGAAGGCTACACCTTC. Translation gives CASGRDRGEGYTF.

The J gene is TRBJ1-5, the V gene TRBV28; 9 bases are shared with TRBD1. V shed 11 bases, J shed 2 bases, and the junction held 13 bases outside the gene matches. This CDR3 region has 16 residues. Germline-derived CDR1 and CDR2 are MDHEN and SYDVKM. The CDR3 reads CAGKQGAYYGNQPQHF. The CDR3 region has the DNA TGTGCCGGTAAACAGGGGGCATATTACGGCAATCAGCCCCAGCATTTT.

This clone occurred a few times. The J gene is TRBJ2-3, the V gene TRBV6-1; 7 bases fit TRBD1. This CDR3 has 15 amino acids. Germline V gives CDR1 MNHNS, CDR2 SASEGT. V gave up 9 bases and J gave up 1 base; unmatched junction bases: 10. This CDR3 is CASRPRDSRTDTQYF. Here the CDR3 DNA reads TGTGCCAGTAGACCCCGGGACAGCCGCACAGATACGCAGTATTTT.

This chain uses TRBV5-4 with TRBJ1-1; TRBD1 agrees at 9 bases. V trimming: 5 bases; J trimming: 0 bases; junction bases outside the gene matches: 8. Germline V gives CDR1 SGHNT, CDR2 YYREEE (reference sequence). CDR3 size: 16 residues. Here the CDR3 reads CASRATGGPMNTEAFF. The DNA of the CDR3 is TGTGCCAGCAGGGCGACAGGGGGACCAATGAACACTGAAGCTTTCTTT. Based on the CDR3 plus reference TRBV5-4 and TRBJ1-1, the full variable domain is ETGVTQSPTHLIKTRGQQVTLRCSSQSGHNTVSWYQQALGQGPQFIFQYYREEENGRGNFPPRFSGLQFPNYSSELNVNALELDDSALYLCASRATGGPMNTEAFFGQGTRLTVV.

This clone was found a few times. CDR3 in DNA: TGCGCCAGCAGTGAGTCGGGCAGACCAGAAGCTTTCTTT. Amino acid sequence: CASSESGRPEAFF. The rearrangement links TRBV10-2 to TRBJ1-1; the D is unclear. This CDR3 is 13 amino acids long. Germline lookup yields CDR1 WSHSY and CDR2 SAAADI. The ends were cut back, 0 bases at V and 8 bases at J, with 10 bases in the middle.

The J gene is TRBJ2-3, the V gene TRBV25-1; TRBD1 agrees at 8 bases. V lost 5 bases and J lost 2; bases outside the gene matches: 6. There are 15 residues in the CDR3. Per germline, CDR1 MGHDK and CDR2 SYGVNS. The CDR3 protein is CASSSGQGITDTQYF. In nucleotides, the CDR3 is TGTGCCAGCAGTTCCGGACAGGGTATCACAGATACGCAGTATTTT.

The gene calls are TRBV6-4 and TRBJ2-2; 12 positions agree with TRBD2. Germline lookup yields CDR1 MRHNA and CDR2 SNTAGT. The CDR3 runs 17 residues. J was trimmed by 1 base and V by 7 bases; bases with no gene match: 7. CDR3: CASTPSLAGGNTGELFF. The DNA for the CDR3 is TGTGCCAGCACTCCCTCACTAGCGGGAGGGAACACCGGGGAGCTGTTTTTT.

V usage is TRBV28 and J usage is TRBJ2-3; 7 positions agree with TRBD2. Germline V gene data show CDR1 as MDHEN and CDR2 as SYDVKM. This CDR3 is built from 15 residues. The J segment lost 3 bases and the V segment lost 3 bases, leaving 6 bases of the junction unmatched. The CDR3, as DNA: TGTGCCAGCAGTTTTGGCGGGAGTAGGACAGATACGCAGTATTTT. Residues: CASSFGGSRTDTQYF.

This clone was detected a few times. This CDR3 reads CASARKVNTEAFF. The CDR3 bases are TGTGCTAGTGCCAGGAAGGTGAACACTGAAGCTTTCTTT. This rearrangement joins TRBV12-5 to TRBJ1-1; D ambiguous. Germline loops: CDR1 LGHNT, CDR2 FRNRAP. The CDR3 is 13 residues long. V lost 7 bases and J lost 0, with 9 bases in between.

In nucleotides, the CDR3 is TGTGCCAGCATTGATTTCGGGACAGGGACCGTTGGCTACACCTTC. Encoded protein: CASIDFGTGTVGYTF. The chain is built from TRBV6-5 and TRBJ1-2; 9 nucleotides match TRBD1. The CDR3 runs to 15 residues. CDR1 and CDR2 (germline): MNHEY, SVGAGI. V shed 7 bases and J 7 bases; nucleotides not matched to a gene: 13.

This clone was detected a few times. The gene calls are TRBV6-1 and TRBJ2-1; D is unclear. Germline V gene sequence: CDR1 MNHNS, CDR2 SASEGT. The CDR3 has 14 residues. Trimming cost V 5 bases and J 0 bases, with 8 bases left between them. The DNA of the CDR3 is TGTGCCAGCAGTTCGAGTCGCTCCTACAATGAGCAGTTCTTC. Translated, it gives CASSSSRSYNEQFF.

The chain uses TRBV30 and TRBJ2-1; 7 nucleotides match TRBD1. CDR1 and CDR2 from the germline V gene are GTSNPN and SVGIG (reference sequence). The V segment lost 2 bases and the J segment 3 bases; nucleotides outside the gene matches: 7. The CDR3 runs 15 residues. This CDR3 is CAWSKGARVYNEQFF. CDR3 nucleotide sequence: TGTGCCTGGAGTAAGGGGGCGCGGGTCTACAATGAGCAGTTCTTC.

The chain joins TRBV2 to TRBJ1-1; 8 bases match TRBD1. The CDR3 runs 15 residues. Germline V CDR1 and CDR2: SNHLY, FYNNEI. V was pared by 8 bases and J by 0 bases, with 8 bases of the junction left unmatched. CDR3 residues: CASFLRDRLNTEAFF. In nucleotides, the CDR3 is TGTGCCAGCTTCCTTAGGGACAGGCTGAACACTGAAGCTTTCTTT.

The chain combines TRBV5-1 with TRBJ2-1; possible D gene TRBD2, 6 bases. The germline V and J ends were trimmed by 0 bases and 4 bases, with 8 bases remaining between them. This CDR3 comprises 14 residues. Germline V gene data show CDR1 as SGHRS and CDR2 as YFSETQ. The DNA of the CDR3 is TGCGCCAGCAGCTTGGGGGCGGGGTACAATGAGCAGTTCTTC. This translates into CASSLGAGYNEQFF.

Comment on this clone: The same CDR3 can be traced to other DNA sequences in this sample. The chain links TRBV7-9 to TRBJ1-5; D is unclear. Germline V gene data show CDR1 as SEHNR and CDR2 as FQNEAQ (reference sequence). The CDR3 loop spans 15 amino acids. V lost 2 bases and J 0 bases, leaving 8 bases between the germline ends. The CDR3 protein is CASSLSGNSNQPQHF. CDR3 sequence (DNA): TGTGCCAGCAGCTTATCCGGGAATAGCAATCAGCCCCAGCATTTT.

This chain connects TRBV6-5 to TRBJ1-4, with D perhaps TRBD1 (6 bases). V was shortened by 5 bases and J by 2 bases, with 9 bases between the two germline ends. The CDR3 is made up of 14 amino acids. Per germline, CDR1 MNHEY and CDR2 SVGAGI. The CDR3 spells CASSPGVTNEKLFF. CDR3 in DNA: TGTGCCAGCAGTCCAGGGGTGACTAATGAAAAACTGTTTTTT.